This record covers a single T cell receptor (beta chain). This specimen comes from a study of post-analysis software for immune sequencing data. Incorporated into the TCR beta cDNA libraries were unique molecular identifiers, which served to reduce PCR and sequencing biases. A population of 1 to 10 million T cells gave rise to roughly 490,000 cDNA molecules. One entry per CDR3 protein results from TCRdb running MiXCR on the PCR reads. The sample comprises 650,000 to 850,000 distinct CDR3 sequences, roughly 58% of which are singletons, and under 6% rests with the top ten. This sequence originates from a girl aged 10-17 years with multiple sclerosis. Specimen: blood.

The CDR3 sequence is CASNGGTWDSYEQYF. The CDR3 bases are TGTGCCAGCAATGGTGGGACTTGGGATAGCTACGAGCAGTACTTC. The chain combines TRBV2 with TRBJ2-5, with a weak D call TRBD2 (6 bases). Judging by the DNA end, TRBJ2-7 fits better; the J call may be wrong. The CDR3 covers 15 residues. Germline values: CDR1 SNHLY, CDR2 FYNNEI.